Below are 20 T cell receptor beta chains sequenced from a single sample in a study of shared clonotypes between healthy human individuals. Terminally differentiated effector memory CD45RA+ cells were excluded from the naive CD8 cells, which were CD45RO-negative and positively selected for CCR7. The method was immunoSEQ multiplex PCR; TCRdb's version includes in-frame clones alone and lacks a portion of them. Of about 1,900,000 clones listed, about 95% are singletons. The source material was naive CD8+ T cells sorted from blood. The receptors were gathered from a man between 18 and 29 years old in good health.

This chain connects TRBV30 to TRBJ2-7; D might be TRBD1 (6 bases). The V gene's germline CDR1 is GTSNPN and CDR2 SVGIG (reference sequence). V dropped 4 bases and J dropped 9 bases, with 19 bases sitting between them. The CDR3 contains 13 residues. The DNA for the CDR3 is TGTGCCTGGACTTCCGGACAGATTCGAGGGCAGTACTTC. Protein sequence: CAWTSGQIRGQYF.

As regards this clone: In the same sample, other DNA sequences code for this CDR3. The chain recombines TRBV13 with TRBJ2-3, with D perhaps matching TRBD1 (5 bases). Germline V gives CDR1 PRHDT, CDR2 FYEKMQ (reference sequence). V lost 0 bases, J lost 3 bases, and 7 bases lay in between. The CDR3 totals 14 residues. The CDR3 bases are TGTGCCAGCAGCTTAGGTCAGGGAACAGATACGCAGTATTTT. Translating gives CASSLGQGTDTQYF.

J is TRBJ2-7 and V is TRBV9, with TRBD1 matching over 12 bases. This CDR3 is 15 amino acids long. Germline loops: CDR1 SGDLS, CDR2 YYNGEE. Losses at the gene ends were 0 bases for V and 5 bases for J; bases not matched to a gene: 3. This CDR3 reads CASSVEGQGADEQYF. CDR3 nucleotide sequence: TGTGCCAGCAGCGTAGAGGGACAGGGGGCCGACGAGCAGTACTTC.

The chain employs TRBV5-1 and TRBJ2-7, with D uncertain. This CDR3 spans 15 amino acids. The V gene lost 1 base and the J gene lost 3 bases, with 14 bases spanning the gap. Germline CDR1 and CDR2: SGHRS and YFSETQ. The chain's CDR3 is CASSLNLGLDYEQYF. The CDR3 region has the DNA TGCGCCAGCAGCTTGAATTTGGGGTTAGACTACGAGCAGTACTTC.

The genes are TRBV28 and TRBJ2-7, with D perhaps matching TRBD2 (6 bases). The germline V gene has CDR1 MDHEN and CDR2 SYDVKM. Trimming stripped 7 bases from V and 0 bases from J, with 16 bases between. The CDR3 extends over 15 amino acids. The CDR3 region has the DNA TGTGCCAGCACTATAGAGGGAGGCAACTCCTACGAGCAGTACTTC. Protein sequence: CASTIEGGNSYEQYF.

The CDR3 loop reads CACSGGAREQFF. CDR3 DNA sequence: TGTGCCTGTAGCGGGGGGGCCAGAGAGCAGTTCTTC. The chain employs TRBV30 and TRBJ2-1; 11 positions agree with TRBD2. The CDR3 is 12 amino acids. Trimming cost V 6 bases and J 10 bases; bases outside gene matches: 5. The germline V gene has CDR1 GTSNPN and CDR2 SVGIG (reference sequence).

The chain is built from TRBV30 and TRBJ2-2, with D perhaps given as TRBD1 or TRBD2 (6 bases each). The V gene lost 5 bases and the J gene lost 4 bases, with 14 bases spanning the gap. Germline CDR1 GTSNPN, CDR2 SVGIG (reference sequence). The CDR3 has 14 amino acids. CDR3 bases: TGTGCCTGGGCCTCTCGGGGGCCCACCGGGGAGCTGTTTTTT. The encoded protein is CAWASRGPTGELFF.

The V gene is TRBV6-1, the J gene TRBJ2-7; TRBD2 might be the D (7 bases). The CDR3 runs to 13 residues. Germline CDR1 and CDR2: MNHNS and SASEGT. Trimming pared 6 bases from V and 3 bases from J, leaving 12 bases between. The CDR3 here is CASRGRGYYEQYF. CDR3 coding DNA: TGTGCCAGCAGGGGGAGGGGGTACTACGAGCAGTACTTC.

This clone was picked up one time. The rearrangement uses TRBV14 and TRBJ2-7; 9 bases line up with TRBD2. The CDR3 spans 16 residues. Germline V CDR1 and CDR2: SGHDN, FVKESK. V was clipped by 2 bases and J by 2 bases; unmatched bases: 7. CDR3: CASSQTSGLRPYEQYF. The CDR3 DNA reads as TGTGCCAGCAGCCAAACTAGCGGGCTGAGGCCCTACGAGCAGTACTTC.

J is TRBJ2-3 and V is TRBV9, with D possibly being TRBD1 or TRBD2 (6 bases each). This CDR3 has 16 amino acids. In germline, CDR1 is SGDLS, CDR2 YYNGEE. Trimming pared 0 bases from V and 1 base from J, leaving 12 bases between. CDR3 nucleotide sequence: TGTGCCAGCAGCGTAGGTTGGGGGGCGGGCACAGATACGCAGTATTTT. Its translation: CASSVGWGAGTDTQYF.

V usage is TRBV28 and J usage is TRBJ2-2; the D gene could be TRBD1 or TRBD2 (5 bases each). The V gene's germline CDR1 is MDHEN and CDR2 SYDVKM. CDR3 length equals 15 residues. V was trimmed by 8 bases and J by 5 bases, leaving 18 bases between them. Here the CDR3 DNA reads TGTGCCAGCTCTCCTCCCGAGGGGTGGACCGGGGAGCTGTTTTTT. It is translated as CASSPPEGWTGELFF.

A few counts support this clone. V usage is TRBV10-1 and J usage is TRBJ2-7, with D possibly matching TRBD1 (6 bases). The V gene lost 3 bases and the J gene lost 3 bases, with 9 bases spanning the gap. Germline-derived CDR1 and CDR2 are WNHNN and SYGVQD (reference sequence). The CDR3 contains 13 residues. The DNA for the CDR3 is TGCGCCAGCAGTGATCAGGGGAACTACGAGCAGTACTTC. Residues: CASSDQGNYEQYF.

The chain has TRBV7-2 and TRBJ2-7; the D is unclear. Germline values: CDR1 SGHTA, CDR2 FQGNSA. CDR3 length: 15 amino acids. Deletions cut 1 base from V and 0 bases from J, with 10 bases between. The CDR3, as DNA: TGTGCCAGCAGCTTAGGGCTAAACCCCTCCTACGAGCAGTACTTC. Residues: CASSLGLNPSYEQYF.

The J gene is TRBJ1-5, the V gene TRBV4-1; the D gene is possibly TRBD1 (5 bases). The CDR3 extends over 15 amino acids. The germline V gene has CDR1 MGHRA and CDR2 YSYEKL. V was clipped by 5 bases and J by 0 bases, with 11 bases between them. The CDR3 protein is CASSFTTGSNQPQHF. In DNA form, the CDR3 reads TGCGCCAGCAGCTTCACAACAGGTAGCAATCAGCCCCAGCATTTT.

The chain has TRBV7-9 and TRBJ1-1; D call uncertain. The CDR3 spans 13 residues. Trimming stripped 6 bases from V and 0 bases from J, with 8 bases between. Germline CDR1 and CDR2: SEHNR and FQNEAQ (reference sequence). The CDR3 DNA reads TGTGCCAGCAGGTCGGACCTGAACACTGAAGCTTTCTTT. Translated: CASRSDLNTEAFF.

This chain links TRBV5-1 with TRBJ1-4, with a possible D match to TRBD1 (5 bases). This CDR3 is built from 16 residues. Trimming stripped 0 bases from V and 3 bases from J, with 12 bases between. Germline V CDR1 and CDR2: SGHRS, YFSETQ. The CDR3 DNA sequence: TGCGCCAGCAGCTTGGATGGGACGGGGGCTAATGAAAAACTGTTTTTT. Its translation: CASSLDGTGANEKLFF.

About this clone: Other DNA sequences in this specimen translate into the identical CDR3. For the CDR3, the DNA is TGTGCCTGGAGCGCCGGGACGTCCTACGAGCAGTACTTC. Translated: CAWSAGTSYEQYF. The V gene is TRBV30, the J gene TRBJ2-7; perhaps D is TRBD1 or TRBD2 (5 bases each). Trimming stripped 3 bases from V and 1 base from J, with 10 bases between. Germline CDR1 and CDR2: GTSNPN and SVGIG (reference sequence). CDR3 length: 13 residues.

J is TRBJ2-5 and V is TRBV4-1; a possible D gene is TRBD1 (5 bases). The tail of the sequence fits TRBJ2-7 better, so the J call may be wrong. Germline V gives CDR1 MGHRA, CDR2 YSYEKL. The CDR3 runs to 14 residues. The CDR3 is CASSPRDSSYEQYF. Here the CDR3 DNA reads TGCGCCAGCAGCCCCAGAGACAGCTCCTACGAGCAGTACTTC.

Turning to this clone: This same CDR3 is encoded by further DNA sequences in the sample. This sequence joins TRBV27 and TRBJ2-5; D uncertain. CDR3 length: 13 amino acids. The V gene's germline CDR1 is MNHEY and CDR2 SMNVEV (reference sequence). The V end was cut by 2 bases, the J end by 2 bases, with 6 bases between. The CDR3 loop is CASSLRAQETQYF. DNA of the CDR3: TGTGCCAGCAGTTTAAGGGCTCAAGAGACCCAGTACTTC.

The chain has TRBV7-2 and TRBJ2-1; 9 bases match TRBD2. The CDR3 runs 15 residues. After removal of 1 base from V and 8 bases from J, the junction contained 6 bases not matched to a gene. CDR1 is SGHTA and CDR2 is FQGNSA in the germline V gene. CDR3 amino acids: CASSLVVSSGDEQFF. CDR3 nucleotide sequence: TGTGCCAGCAGCTTAGTAGTCTCTAGCGGGGATGAGCAGTTCTTC. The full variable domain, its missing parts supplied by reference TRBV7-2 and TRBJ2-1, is GAGVSQSPSNKVTEKGKDVELRCDPISGHTALYWYRQSLGQGLEFLIYFQGNSAPDKSGLPSDRFSAERTGGSVSTLTIQRTQQEDSAVYLCASSLVVSSGDEQFFGPGTRLTVL.